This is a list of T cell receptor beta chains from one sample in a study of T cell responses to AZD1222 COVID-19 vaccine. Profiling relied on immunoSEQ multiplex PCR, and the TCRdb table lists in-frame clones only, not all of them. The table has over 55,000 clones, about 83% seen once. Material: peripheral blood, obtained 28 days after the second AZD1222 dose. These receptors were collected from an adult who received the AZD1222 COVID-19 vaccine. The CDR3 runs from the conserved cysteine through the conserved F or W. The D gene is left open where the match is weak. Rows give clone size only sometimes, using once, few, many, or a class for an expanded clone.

CDR3nt: TGCAGTGCTAGTCCCCCGAGGGGGACTGAAGCTTTCTTT
CDR3aa: CSASPPRGTEAFF
abundance: -
d_gene: -
v_gene: TRBV20-1
j_gene: TRBJ1-1

CDR3nt: TGTGCCAGCAGTTTAATTAGGGGTCGCTTGGGTGGCTACACCTTC
CDR3aa: CASSLIRGRLGGYTF
abundance: -
d_gene: -
v_gene: TRBV28
j_gene: TRBJ1-2

CDR3nt: TGTGCCAGTAGTACCCGACAGGGGGTCCCCGAGCAGTACTTC
CDR3aa: CASSTRQGVPEQYF
abundance: -
d_gene: TRBD1
v_gene: TRBV19
j_gene: TRBJ2-7

CDR3nt: TGCGCCAGCAGCCAAGTTTGGGCAGGGGGCAGTTACGAGCAGTACTTC
CDR3aa: CASSQVWAGGSYEQYF
abundance: -
d_gene: TRBD1
v_gene: TRBV4-1
j_gene: TRBJ2-7

CDR3nt: TGTGCCAGCAGCCCCGGGACTTTTGGACTCTACGAGCAGTACTTC
CDR3aa: CASSPGTFGLYEQYF
abundance: -
d_gene: -
v_gene: TRBV3-1/TRBV3-2
j_gene: TRBJ2-7

CDR3nt: TGTGCTAGTGGGCGGAGACAGTCGCCTACAACTAATGAAAAACTGTTTTTT
CDR3aa: CASGRRQSPTTNEKLFF
abundance: -
d_gene: -
v_gene: TRBV12-5
j_gene: TRBJ1-4

CDR3nt: TGTGCCAGCAGAGGTCTCGACAGGGGGCCAGGCTACACCTTC
CDR3aa: CASRGLDRGPGYTF
abundance: -
d_gene: TRBD1
v_gene: TRBV28
j_gene: TRBJ1-2

CDR3nt: TGTGCCAGCAGTTTACAGGACAGCTATGGCTACACCTTC
CDR3aa: CASSLQDSYGYTF
abundance: many
d_gene: -
v_gene: TRBV12-3/TRBV12-4
j_gene: TRBJ1-2

CDR3nt: TGTGCCAGCAGGGGTAGGGGGCGCCACACTGAAGCTTTCTTT
CDR3aa: CASRGRGRHTEAFF
abundance: -
d_gene: TRBD1
v_gene: TRBV14
j_gene: TRBJ1-1

CDR3nt: TGTGCCAGCCTCTCAGGGCCCCAGATAGGTGGCTACACCTTC
CDR3aa: CASLSGPQIGGYTF
abundance: -
d_gene: -
v_gene: TRBV28
j_gene: TRBJ1-2

CDR3nt: TGTGCCAGCAGTTTAGGATTCTCTGGAAACACCATATATTTT
CDR3aa: CASSLGFSGNTIYF
abundance: -
d_gene: -
v_gene: TRBV27
j_gene: TRBJ1-3

CDR3nt: TGTGCCAGCAGCAGGGATATGTGGGGGGGCACCGGGGAGCTGTTTTTT
CDR3aa: CASSRDMWGGTGELFF
abundance: -
d_gene: TRBD2
v_gene: TRBV5-4
j_gene: TRBJ2-2

CDR3nt: TGCAGCGGCGGCCCGGGGTGGGGGATGAACACTGAAGCTTTCTTT
CDR3aa: CSGGPGWGMNTEAFF
abundance: -
d_gene: -
v_gene: TRBV29-1
j_gene: TRBJ1-1

CDR3nt: TGTGCCAGCAGTGAAGTAGGGGGCGCGGACGAGCAGTACTTC
CDR3aa: CASSEVGGADEQYF
abundance: -
d_gene: TRBD1
v_gene: TRBV2
j_gene: TRBJ2-7

CDR3nt: TGTGCCAGCAGACCCGGACAGTCTGGAAACACCATATATTTT
CDR3aa: CASRPGQSGNTIYF
abundance: -
d_gene: -
v_gene: TRBV6-5
j_gene: TRBJ1-3

CDR3nt: TGTGCCAGCAGTATAGACAGGGGGGTGTATGGCTACACCTTC
CDR3aa: CASSIDRGVYGYTF
abundance: -
d_gene: TRBD1
v_gene: TRBV6-5
j_gene: TRBJ1-2

CDR3nt: TGCAGTGCTAGTTCCCGGACAGGGCAAGACGAGCAGTACTTC
CDR3aa: CSASSRTGQDEQYF
abundance: -
d_gene: TRBD1
v_gene: TRBV20-1
j_gene: TRBJ2-7

CDR3nt: TGTGCCAGCAGCGGAGGGCCTGGCGGGGAGCTGTTTTTT
CDR3aa: CASSGGPGGELFF
abundance: -
d_gene: -
v_gene: TRBV9
j_gene: TRBJ2-2

CDR3nt: TGTGCCAGCAGCTTGTTGGGACAGGGGGCACCCTACGAGCAGTACTTC
CDR3aa: CASSLLGQGAPYEQYF
abundance: -
d_gene: TRBD1
v_gene: TRBV5-5
j_gene: TRBJ2-7

CDR3nt: TGTGCCAGCAGCGCGGCAGGGGGCGAGAACACTGAAGCTTTCTTT
CDR3aa: CASSAAGGENTEAFF
abundance: -
d_gene: TRBD1
v_gene: TRBV3-1/TRBV3-2
j_gene: TRBJ1-1

CDR3nt: TGTGCCAGCAGCTCGGGGAGGGCCTACGAGCAGTACTTC
CDR3aa: CASSSGRAYEQYF
abundance: -
d_gene: TRBD2
v_gene: TRBV7-9
j_gene: TRBJ2-7

CDR3nt: TGTGCCAGCGCGGGTGGTGGGAGCACAGATACGCAGTATTTT
CDR3aa: CASAGGGSTDTQYF
abundance: -
d_gene: -
v_gene: TRBV10-3
j_gene: TRBJ2-3

CDR3nt: TGTGCCAGTATTGGGGGACAGGGCCACACTGAAGCTTTCTTT
CDR3aa: CASIGGQGHTEAFF
abundance: -
d_gene: TRBD1
v_gene: TRBV19
j_gene: TRBJ1-1

CDR3nt: TGCAGCGTTAGGCACCGGGACAGGGCTAATGAAAAACTGTTTTTT
CDR3aa: CSVRHRDRANEKLFF
abundance: -
d_gene: TRBD1
v_gene: TRBV29-1
j_gene: TRBJ1-4

CDR3nt: TGTGCCAGCGACACGGGACAGATTCAAGAGACCCAGTACTTC
CDR3aa: CASDTGQIQETQYF
abundance: -
d_gene: TRBD1
v_gene: TRBV9
j_gene: TRBJ2-5

CDR3nt: TGTGCCATCAGTGATGACGGAAGCTACGAGCAGTACTTC
CDR3aa: CAISDDGSYEQYF
abundance: -
d_gene: -
v_gene: TRBV10-3
j_gene: TRBJ2-7

CDR3nt: TGCGCCAGCAGCCAGTTGGTCACAGATACGCAGTATTTT
CDR3aa: CASSQLVTDTQYF
abundance: -
d_gene: -
v_gene: TRBV4-3
j_gene: TRBJ2-3

CDR3nt: TGTGCCAGCAGTCAAGGACAGGGGGCCTCGGCTTTCTTT
CDR3aa: CASSQGQGASAFF
abundance: -
d_gene: TRBD1
v_gene: TRBV27
j_gene: TRBJ1-1

CDR3nt: TGTGCCACCAGCAGAGAAGCCCTCGGAGGCTACACCTTC
CDR3aa: CATSREALGGYTF
abundance: -
d_gene: -
v_gene: TRBV15
j_gene: TRBJ1-2

CDR3nt: TGTGCCAGCAGCCAAAGGACCGTGGCATTACGGTCCTACAATGAGCAGTTCTTC
CDR3aa: CASSQRTVALRSYNEQFF
abundance: -
d_gene: -
v_gene: TRBV11-2
j_gene: TRBJ2-1

CDR3nt: TGCGCCAGCAGCACCGGGACTCGGCTGGCAGATACGCAGTATTTT
CDR3aa: CASSTGTRLADTQYF
abundance: -
d_gene: -
v_gene: TRBV5-1
j_gene: TRBJ2-3

CDR3nt: TGTGCCAGTAGTATAGATCTACAGGGGATAGGCGGCTACACCTTC
CDR3aa: CASSIDLQGIGGYTF
abundance: -
d_gene: TRBD1
v_gene: TRBV19
j_gene: TRBJ1-2

CDR3nt: TGTGCCAGCAGCGAAGGGCCGGGGAGCACCGGGGAGCTGTTTTTT
CDR3aa: CASSEGPGSTGELFF
abundance: -
d_gene: -
v_gene: TRBV3-1/TRBV3-2
j_gene: TRBJ2-2

CDR3nt: TGTGCCTGGAGTGGGAATAATTCACCCCTCCACTTT
CDR3aa: CAWSGNNSPLHF
abundance: -
d_gene: -
v_gene: TRBV30
j_gene: TRBJ1-6

CDR3nt: TGTGCCAGCAGCCAGGACAGAAGATCGGGCACTGAAGCTTTCTTT
CDR3aa: CASSQDRRSGTEAFF
abundance: -
d_gene: -
v_gene: TRBV14
j_gene: TRBJ1-1

CDR3nt: TGTGCCAGCAGCTACGACACGACTGGAAACACCATATATTTT
CDR3aa: CASSYDTTGNTIYF
abundance: -
d_gene: -
v_gene: TRBV3-1/TRBV3-2
j_gene: TRBJ1-3

CDR3nt: TGTGCCATCAGTGAGGGGATTCGGACTAACTATGGCTACACCTTC
CDR3aa: CAISEGIRTNYGYTF
abundance: -
d_gene: -
v_gene: TRBV10-3
j_gene: TRBJ1-2

CDR3nt: TGTGCCAGCAGCTTAGAGCCGGCTAGCGGGGGGGCTATATCCAATGAGCAGTTCTTC
CDR3aa: CASSLEPASGGAISNEQFF
abundance: -
d_gene: TRBD2
v_gene: TRBV11-3
j_gene: TRBJ2-1

CDR3nt: TGTGCCAGCAGTTACGACAGTTACGAGCAGTACTTC
CDR3aa: CASSYDSYEQYF
abundance: -
d_gene: -
v_gene: TRBV6-2/TRBV6-3
j_gene: TRBJ2-7

CDR3nt: TGCGCCAGCAGCCAAGAATATCTGCGGGGGGCTCCCTACTACGAGCAGTACTTC
CDR3aa: CASSQEYLRGAPYYEQYF
abundance: -
d_gene: TRBD2
v_gene: TRBV4-3
j_gene: TRBJ2-7

CDR3nt: TGTGCCAGCAGCTTGGCCCCTCGGGGTCGGAACTACGAGCAGTACTTC
CDR3aa: CASSLAPRGRNYEQYF
abundance: -
d_gene: -
v_gene: TRBV5-4
j_gene: TRBJ2-7

CDR3nt: TGTGCCAGTAGTTTTACAGGGGGCAGAACCTACGAGCAGTACTTC
CDR3aa: CASSFTGGRTYEQYF
abundance: large
d_gene: TRBD1
v_gene: TRBV19
j_gene: TRBJ2-7

CDR3nt: TGTGCCACCAGCAGCGGGACAGGGTCTGGCTACACCTTC
CDR3aa: CATSSGTGSGYTF
abundance: -
d_gene: TRBD1
v_gene: TRBV15
j_gene: TRBJ1-2

CDR3nt: TGCGCCAGCAGCCCCCAGGGGGACGGAAACACCATATATTTT
CDR3aa: CASSPQGDGNTIYF
abundance: -
d_gene: TRBD1
v_gene: TRBV4-1
j_gene: TRBJ1-3

CDR3nt: TGTGCCAGCAGACCCGGACAGGGTCTGAATAGCAATCAGCCCCAGCATTTT
CDR3aa: CASRPGQGLNSNQPQHF
abundance: once
d_gene: TRBD1
v_gene: TRBV2
j_gene: TRBJ1-5